The sample holds many counts of the clone carrying this T cell receptor (beta chain). What it binds is not known. These data belong to a study of regulatory T cells in long-lasting Graves disease. Study information: The study enrolled newly diagnosed Graves' patients on antithyroid drugs under 3 months. Regarding the study as a whole: Favoring TRBV28, TRBJ1-2 and TRBJ2-5 was a feature seen in persistent disease. TCR diversity was lower in persistent Graves' patients than in newly diagnosed ones.

Construction of TCR beta libraries relied on iRepertoire HTBI primers and on Arm-PCR targeting CDR3 regions. TCRdb called the multiplex PCR reads again in MiXCR, with one record for every CDR3 protein. The sample holds hundreds of thousands of distinct CDR3 sequences; about 16% are singletons and the top ten take 15% to 20%. Noted time point: newly diagnosed GD, antithyroid drugs for less than 3 months. Construction of the TCR library relied on RNA isolated from PBMCs. Looked up from germline, CDR1 is MDHEN and CDR2 is SYDVKM. The CDR3 has 15 residues. V was trimmed by 7 bases and J by 5 bases, leaving 20 bases between them. The sample also formed part of further work on T cells in Graves' hyperthyroidism and ophthalmopathy.

This sequence joins TRBV28 and TRBJ2-5; perhaps TRBD2 as D (7 bases). The material was peripheral blood mononuclear cells (PBMCs), obtained at new diagnosis, from a patient treated with antithyroid drugs. The clonotype was recovered from a woman aged 25 to 39 with Graves disease. CDR3 DNA sequence: TGTGCCAGCAAAGGGAGGGGGGGCGCCCAGGAGACCCAGTACTTC. It specifies CASKGRGGAQETQYF.